Presented here are 28 T cell receptor beta chains from one specimen sequenced in a study of cytomegalovirus exposure and HLA in healthy donors. The PCR had 60 Vbeta and 13 Jbeta primers. Method: immunoSEQ multiplex PCR; TCRdb's copy keeps in-frame clones and lacks some. The sample comprises about 120,000 clones, over 80% of which are singletons, and 2.1% rests with the top ten. Sequencing was done on a sample of PBMCs. All receptors come from a man younger than 40 in good health and CMV-seronegative.

The V call is TRBV9, the J call TRBJ1-2; 7 nucleotides align to TRBD1. The CDR3 has 14 residues. V was clipped by 5 bases and J by 4 bases; unmatched bases: 8. Germline V gene sequence: CDR1 SGDLS, CDR2 YYNGEE. DNA of the CDR3: TGTGCCAGCAGTCGACAGGGATTAAGCTATGGCTACACCTTC. As protein: CASSRQGLSYGYTF.

This rearrangement joins TRBV6-1 to TRBJ1-3; 8 bases line up with TRBD1. V lost 6 bases, J lost 4 bases, and 8 bases stayed unmatched. This CDR3 is 15 amino acids long. Germline V gives CDR1 MNHNS, CDR2 SASEGT. CDR3 bases: TGTGCCAGCAGCCCCGACAGGGGAATAGGAAACACCATATATTTT. Protein: CASSPDRGIGNTIYF.

The rearrangement uses TRBV15 and TRBJ1-3; maybe TRBD1 (6 bases). The CDR3 extends over 16 amino acids. In germline, CDR1 is LNHNV, CDR2 YYDKDF (reference sequence). Trimming shortened V by 0 bases and J by 4 bases, and 13 bases separated the two germline ends. CDR3 DNA sequence: TGTGCCACCAGCAGAGATTCCACAGGGTTCGGAAACACCATATATTTT. This sequence encodes CATSRDSTGFGNTIYF.

The chain links TRBV5-1 to TRBJ1-6; TRBD1 aligns across 8 bases. Germline assignment: CDR1 SGHRS and CDR2 YFSETQ. There are 14 residues in the CDR3. V shed 2 bases and J 9 bases; nucleotides not matched to a gene: 4. The CDR3 DNA sequence: TGCGCCAGCAGCTTACAGGGGGGGGGTTCACCCCTCCACTTT. Amino acid sequence: CASSLQGGGSPLHF. The entire variable domain, with the rest obtained from reference TRBV5-1 and TRBJ1-6, is as follows: KAGVTQTPRYLIKTRGQQVTLSCSPISGHRSVSWYQQTPGQGLQFLFEYFSETQRNKGNFPGRFSGRQFSNSRSEMNVSTLELGDSALYLCASSLQGGGSPLHFGNGTRLTVT.

A single count supports this clone. The V gene is TRBV4-2, the J gene TRBJ1-1; TRBD1 matches at 10 bases. The CDR3 is made up of 14 amino acids. CDR1 LGHNA and CDR2 YNFKEQ come from the germline V gene. J was trimmed by 5 bases and V by 4 bases; bases with no gene match: 4. The CDR3 nucleotides read TGTGCCAGCAGCCTCAGGACAGGGGGAACTGAAGCTTTCTTT. As protein: CASSLRTGGTEAFF.

This chain links TRBV9 with TRBJ2-6; possibly TRBD1 for D (6 bases). The CDR3 extends over 16 amino acids. Trimming cost V 2 bases and J 0 bases, with 9 bases left between them. Germline assignment: CDR1 SGDLS and CDR2 YYNGEE. CDR3 coding DNA: TGTGCCAGCAGCGTCCTACAGGGCTCTGGGGCCAACGTCCTGACTTTC. It is translated as CASSVLQGSGANVLTF. Filled out from reference TRBV9 and TRBJ2-6, the complete variable domain reads DSGVTQTPKHLITATGQRVTLRCSPRSGDLSVYWYQQSLDQGLQFLIQYYNGEERAKGNILERFSAQQFPDLHSELNLSSLELGDSALYFCASSVLQGSGANVLTFGAGSRLTVL.

The chain uses TRBV9 and TRBJ2-3, with 12 positions matching TRBD2. The CDR3 has 16 residues. The V segment lost 2 bases and the J segment 11 bases; nucleotides outside the gene matches: 12. Germline V gene data show CDR1 as SGDLS and CDR2 as YYNGEE. The CDR3 loop is CASSVDPGTSGRVQYF. In DNA, the CDR3 is TGTGCCAGCAGCGTGGACCCCGGGACTAGCGGGCGCGTGCAGTATTTT.

As to this clone: The junction differs from germline at one of its ends, possibly a read error. The CDR3 DNA sequence: TGTGCCTGGAGTCGCCGGGACAGGGCACTGTCTGGGGCCAACGGCCTGACTTTC. It encodes CAWSRRDRALSGANGLTF. The rearrangement joins TRBV30 to TRBJ2-6; 9 bases are shared with TRBD1. Germline V gene sequence: CDR1 GTSNPN, CDR2 SVGIG (reference sequence). The CDR3 sequence is 18 residues long.

With respect to this clone: Compared with germline, one end of the junction differs, possibly owing to a read error. The J gene is TRBJ1-2, the V gene TRBV27; D ambiguous. The germline V gene has CDR1 MNHEY and CDR2 SMNVEV (reference sequence). The CDR3 is 13 amino acids. The CDR3 sequence is CASSLHLNYDYTF. The CDR3 DNA follows: TGTGCCAGCAGTCTCCATCTGAACTATGACTACACCTTC.

V is TRBV19 and J is TRBJ2-4; D call uncertain. CDR3 size: 13 residues. The ends were cut back, 2 bases at V and 3 bases at J, with 5 bases in the middle. Germline V CDR1 and CDR2: LNHDA, SQIVND (reference sequence). In nucleotides, the CDR3 is TGTGCCAGTAGTATAACAGTCAAAAACATTCAGTACTTC. Translated, it gives CASSITVKNIQYF. Using reference TRBV19 and TRBJ2-4 for the parts outside the CDR3, the full variable domain is DGGITQSPKYLFRKEGQNVTLSCEQNLNHDAMYWYRQDPGQGLRLIYYSQIVNDFQKGDIAEGYSVSREKKESFPLTVTSAQKNPTAFYLCASSITVKNIQYFGAGTRLSVL.

Regarding this clone: The sample contains more than one DNA sequence encoding this CDR3. The chain has TRBV5-6 and TRBJ2-7; D remains ambiguous. V was trimmed by 0 bases and J by 1 base, leaving 5 bases between them. The CDR3 has 13 amino acids. Germline V CDR1 and CDR2: SGHDT, YYEEEE. The DNA of the CDR3 is TGTGCCAGCAGCTTGGCCGGGTCCTACGAGCAGTACTTC. Translating gives CASSLAGSYEQYF.

In this sample, this clone turned up once. CDR3 coding DNA: TGTGCCAGCAGGCCAGGGCCCTCCTACAATGAGCAGTTCTTC. It yields the protein CASRPGPSYNEQFF. The chain uses TRBV2 and TRBJ2-1; D possibly corresponds to TRBD1 (5 bases). The germline V gene encodes CDR1 SNHLY and CDR2 FYNNEI. The CDR3 loop spans 14 amino acids. Trimming removed 6 bases at V and 0 bases at J, with 9 bases between.

This chain connects TRBV12-2 to TRBJ1-1. TRBV12-2 is an annotated pseudogene. CDR3 size: 17 residues. CDR3 nucleotides: TGTGCAAGTCGCTTAGCCCCTCCCTCAGAGGTAAACACTGAAGCTTTCTTT. This encodes CASRLAPPSEVNTEAFF.

In this sample, this clone turned up once. The CDR3 nucleotides read TGTGCCAGCAGGACACGCGACAGGGACTCTGGAAACACCATATATTTT. Its translation is CASRTRDRDSGNTIYF. The rearrangement joins TRBV7-9 to TRBJ1-3; TRBD1 agrees at 7 bases. The germline V gene encodes CDR1 SEHNR and CDR2 FQNEAQ (reference sequence). Trimming took 6 bases from V and 0 from J; bases not matched to a gene: 8. CDR3 length: 16 amino acids.

This chain uses TRBV7-6 with TRBJ1-5; maybe TRBD1 (5 bases). Germline CDR1 SGHVS, CDR2 FNYEAQ. V dropped 2 bases and J dropped 5 bases, with 10 bases sitting between them. The length of the CDR3 is 14 residues. The DNA for the CDR3 is TGTGCCAGCAGCTTAAGTGGAGGGGATCAGCCCCAGCATTTT. Protein: CASSLSGGDQPQHF.

The chain has TRBV4-1 and TRBJ1-2; the match to TRBD1 covers 7 bases. V lost 0 bases and J lost 5; bases outside the gene matches: 9. The CDR3 consists of 16 residues. Germline V gene data show CDR1 as MGHRA and CDR2 as YSYEKL. The CDR3 reads CASSQDKTGSGYGYTF. DNA of the CDR3: TGCGCCAGCAGCCAAGATAAGACAGGGAGTGGGTATGGCTACACCTTC.

This clone is a singleton in its sample. At one of its ends the junction is not consistent with the germline gene, which may arise from a read error. The genes are TRBV6-5 and TRBJ2-7; 7 bases fit TRBD2. The CDR3 is 8 amino acids. CDR1 and CDR2 (germline): MNHEY, SVGAGI. The CDR3 bases are TGTGCCAGACTGTCGGGGGGCTTC. Its translation: CARLSGGF.

The V call is TRBV7-8, the J call TRBJ1-2; TRBD1 agrees at 8 bases. Germline-derived CDR1 and CDR2 are SGHVS and FQNEAQ. This CDR3 comprises 16 residues. V lost 5 bases, J lost 4 bases, and 12 bases stayed unmatched. The CDR3 region is CASSPTPRQGAYGYTF. CDR3 DNA: TGTGCCAGCAGCCCAACCCCACGCCAGGGGGCCTATGGCTACACCTTC.

The genes are TRBV27 and TRBJ1-1, with D hard to call. The V and J ends lost 8 bases and 4 bases respectively, with 14 bases between them. The germline CDR1 and CDR2 sequences are MNHEY and SMNVEV (reference sequence). The CDR3 is made up of 13 amino acids. The DNA for the CDR3 is TGTGCCAGCTTCCCCGGTAGCGGCACTGAAGCTTTCTTT. It encodes CASFPGSGTEAFF.

The V call is TRBV7-2, the J call TRBJ1-1, with a possible D match to TRBD1 (6 bases). CDR1 and CDR2 from the germline V gene are SGHTA and FQGNSA. The CDR3 is made up of 14 amino acids. V lost 4 bases and J lost 2, with 11 bases in between. CDR3 sequence (DNA): TGTGCCAGCAGCTCGGCAGGGGTAAACACTGAAGCTTTCTTT. Its translation: CASSSAGVNTEAFF.

The chain links TRBV11-2 to TRBJ2-3; D is possibly TRBD1 (6 bases). V lost 3 bases and J 8 bases, leaving 9 bases between the germline ends. Germline V gene lookup returns CDR1 SGHAT and CDR2 FQNNGV. This CDR3 is 12 amino acids long. CDR3 sequence reads: CASSFGGGTQYF. The CDR3 DNA sequence: TGTGCCAGCAGCTTTGGGGGCGGTACGCAGTATTTT. The entire variable domain, with the rest obtained from reference TRBV11-2 and TRBJ2-3, is as follows: EAGVAQSPRYKIIEKRQSVAFWCNPISGHATLYWYQQILGQGPKLLIQFQNNGVVDDSQLPKDRFSAERLKGVDSTLKIQPAKLEDSAVYLCASSFGGGTQYFGPGTRLTVL.

Only a few counts were recorded for this clone. V gene TRBV7-9 combines with J gene TRBJ2-7, with D maybe TRBD1 (5 bases). The length of the CDR3 is 14 residues. Germline assignment: CDR1 SEHNR and CDR2 FQNEAQ (reference sequence). Between the trimmed V and J ends, which lost 3 bases and 1 base, there was a span of 10 bases. The CDR3: CASSFSQGSYEQYF. For the CDR3, the DNA is TGTGCCAGCAGCTTCAGTCAGGGATCCTACGAGCAGTACTTC. The full variable domain, with the rest looked up from reference TRBV7-9 and TRBJ2-7, is DTGVSQNPRHKITKRGQNVTFRCDPISEHNRLYWYRQTLGQGPEFLTYFQNEAQLEKSRLLSDRFSAERPKGSFSTLEIQRTEQGDSAMYLCASSFSQGSYEQYFGPGTRLTVT.

This clone has just a few counts. This chain uses TRBV5-6 with TRBJ2-7, with 11 bases fitting TRBD1. The germline V gene encodes CDR1 SGHDT and CDR2 YYEEEE. V trimming: 4 bases; J trimming: 2 bases; junction bases outside the gene matches: 8. The CDR3 has 16 amino acids. The CDR3 region is CASSTEGTGGPYEQYF. As DNA, the CDR3 is TGTGCCAGCAGCACCGAAGGGACAGGGGGTCCCTACGAGCAGTACTTC.

The J gene is TRBJ1-3, the V gene TRBV10-2; D is unresolved. The germline gives CDR1 WSHSY, CDR2 SAAADI. The CDR3 is 15 residues long. V lost 0 bases and J 3 bases, leaving 9 bases between the germline ends. The CDR3 DNA reads TGCGCCAGCAGTGAGTCAGGAGGGCTTGGAAACACCATATATTTT. Its translation is CASSESGGLGNTIYF.

The rearrangement links TRBV5-1 to TRBJ2-1; the match to TRBD2 covers 10 bases. The CDR3 has 24 residues. With V trimmed by 1 base and J by 0 bases, 25 bases remained unmatched. Looked up from germline, CDR1 is SGHRS and CDR2 is YFSETQ. The DNA for the CDR3 is TGCGCCAGCAGCTTGTGGGACAGCGAAAAGCGGGGGGGCCTCTTAACAACCTCCTACAATGAGCAGTTCTTC. As protein: CASSLWDSEKRGGLLTTSYNEQFF.

The chain combines TRBV10-1 with TRBJ1-2, with 7 bases lining up with TRBD1. Germline loops: CDR1 WNHNN, CDR2 SYGVQD (reference sequence). The CDR3 is 11 amino acids. V gave up 10 bases and J gave up 7 bases; unmatched junction bases: 6. The CDR3 DNA is TGCGCCATCACAGGGGTAGGTGGCTACACCTTC. Protein sequence: CAITGVGGYTF.

V and J are TRBV18 and TRBJ2-5; D call uncertain. Germline V lookup: CDR1 KGHSH, CDR2 LQKENI. Trimming took off 2 bases at V and 3 bases at J, with 7 bases between the two ends. The CDR3 is made up of 13 amino acids. CDR3 protein: CASSPGREETQYF. Here the CDR3 DNA reads TGTGCCAGCTCACCAGGCCGGGAAGAGACCCAGTACTTC.

The chain recombines TRBV7-9 with TRBJ2-2, with D unclear. CDR1 and CDR2 from the germline V gene are SEHNR and FQNEAQ (reference sequence). The V end lost 4 bases, the J end lost 0 bases, and 3 bases lay between the germline ends. The length of the CDR3 is 13 residues. The CDR3 reads CASSSTNTGELFF. CDR3 DNA: TGTGCCAGCAGCTCCACGAACACCGGGGAGCTGTTTTTT. The full variable domain, its missing parts supplied by reference TRBV7-9 and TRBJ2-2, is DTGVSQNPRHKITKRGQNVTFRCDPISEHNRLYWYRQTLGQGPEFLTYFQNEAQLEKSRLLSDRFSAERPKGSFSTLEIQRTEQGDSAMYLCASSSTNTGELFFGEGSRLTVL.